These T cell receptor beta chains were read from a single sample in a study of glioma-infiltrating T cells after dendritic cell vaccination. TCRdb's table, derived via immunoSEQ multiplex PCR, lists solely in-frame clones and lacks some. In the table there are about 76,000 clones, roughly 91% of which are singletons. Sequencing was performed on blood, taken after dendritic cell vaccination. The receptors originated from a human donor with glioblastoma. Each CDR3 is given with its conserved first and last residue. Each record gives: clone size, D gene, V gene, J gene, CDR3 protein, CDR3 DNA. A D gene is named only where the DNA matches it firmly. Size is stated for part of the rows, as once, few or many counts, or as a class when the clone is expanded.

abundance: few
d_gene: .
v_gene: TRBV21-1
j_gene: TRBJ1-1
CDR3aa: CASSPRDRQPWGTEAFF
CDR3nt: TGTGCCAGCAGTCCCCGGGACAGGCAGCCCTGGGGCACTGAAGCTTTCTTT

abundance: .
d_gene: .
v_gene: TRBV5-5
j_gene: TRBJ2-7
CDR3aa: CASSTGTVDSYEQYF
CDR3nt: TGTGCCAGCAGTACCGGGACTGTTGACTCCTACGAGCAGTACTTC

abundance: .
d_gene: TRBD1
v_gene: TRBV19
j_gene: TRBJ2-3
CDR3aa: CASRLTGDTDTQYF
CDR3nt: TGTGCCAGTCGACTGACAGGGGACACAGATACGCAGTATTTT

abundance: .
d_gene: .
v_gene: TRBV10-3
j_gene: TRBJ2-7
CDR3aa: CAISEFGGSSYEQYF
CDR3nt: TGTGCCATCAGTGAGTTCGGGGGTTCCTCCTACGAGCAGTACTTC

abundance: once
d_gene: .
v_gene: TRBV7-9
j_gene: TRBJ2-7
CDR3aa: CASSSLPGIENEQYF
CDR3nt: TGTGCCAGCAGCTCCCTCCCCGGGATTGAGAACGAGCAGTACTTC

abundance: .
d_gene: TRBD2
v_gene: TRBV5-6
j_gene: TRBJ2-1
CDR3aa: CASSLGLANPGLTEQFF
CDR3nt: TGTGCCAGCAGCTTGGGACTAGCGAACCCCGGACTTACTGAGCAGTTCTTC

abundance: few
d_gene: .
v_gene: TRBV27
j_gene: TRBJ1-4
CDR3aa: CASSLSGVYNEKLFF
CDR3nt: TGTGCCAGCAGTTTATCGGGAGTATACAATGAAAAACTGTTTTTT

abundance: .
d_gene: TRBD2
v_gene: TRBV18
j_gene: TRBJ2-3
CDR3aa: CASSLLYVAGDTQYF
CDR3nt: TGTGCCAGCTCACTCCTGTATGTAGCGGGAGATACGCAGTATTTT

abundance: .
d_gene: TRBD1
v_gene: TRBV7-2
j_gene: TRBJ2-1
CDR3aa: CASSGQRDRGVYNEQFF
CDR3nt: TGTGCCAGCAGCGGCCAGAGGGACAGGGGAGTCTACAATGAGCAGTTCTTC

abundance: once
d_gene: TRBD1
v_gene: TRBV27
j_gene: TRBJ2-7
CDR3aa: CASSPGQVHYEQYF
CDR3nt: TGTGCCAGCAGTCCGGGACAGGTTCACTACGAGCAGTACTTC

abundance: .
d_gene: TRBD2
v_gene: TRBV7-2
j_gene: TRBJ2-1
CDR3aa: CASSFRLAGNNNEQFF
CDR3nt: TGTGCCAGCAGCTTTCGACTAGCGGGTAATAATAATGAGCAGTTCTTC

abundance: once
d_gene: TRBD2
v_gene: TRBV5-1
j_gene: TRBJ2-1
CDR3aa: CASSLVGREGNEQFF
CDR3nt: TGCGCCAGCAGCTTGGTAGGGCGGGAGGGCAATGAGCAGTTCTTC

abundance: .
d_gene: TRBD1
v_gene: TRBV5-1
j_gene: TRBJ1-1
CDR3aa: CASSFNRGATEAFF
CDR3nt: TGCGCCAGCAGCTTTAACAGGGGGGCCACTGAAGCTTTCTTT

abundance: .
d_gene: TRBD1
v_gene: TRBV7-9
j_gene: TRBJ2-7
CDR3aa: CASIGGGRGPYSSYEQYF
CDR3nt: TGTGCCAGCATCGGAGGGGGCAGGGGGCCCTACTCGTCATACGAGCAGTACTTC

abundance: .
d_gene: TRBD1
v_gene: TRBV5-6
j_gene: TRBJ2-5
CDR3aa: CASSADRGYQETQYF
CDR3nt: TGTGCCAGCAGCGCGGACAGGGGGTACCAAGAGACCCAGTACTTC

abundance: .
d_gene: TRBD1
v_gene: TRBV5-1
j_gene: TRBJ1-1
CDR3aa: CASSRGTVNTEAFF
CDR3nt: TGCGCCAGCAGCCGTGGGACAGTGAACACTGAAGCTTTCTTT

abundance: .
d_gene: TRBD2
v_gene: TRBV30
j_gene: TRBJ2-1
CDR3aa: CAWRPGDYRGYNEQFF
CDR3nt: TGTGCCTGGCGCCCCGGGGACTATCGAGGGTACAATGAGCAGTTCTTC

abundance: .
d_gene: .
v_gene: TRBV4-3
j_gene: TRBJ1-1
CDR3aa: CASSRQLNTEAFF
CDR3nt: TGCGCCAGCAGCCGACAGTTGAACACTGAAGCTTTCTTT

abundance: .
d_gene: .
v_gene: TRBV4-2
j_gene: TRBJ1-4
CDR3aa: CASSRQTDATNEKLFF
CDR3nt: TGTGCCAGCAGCCGACAAACAGATGCAACTAATGAAAAACTGTTTTTT

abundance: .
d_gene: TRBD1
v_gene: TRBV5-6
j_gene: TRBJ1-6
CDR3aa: CASTNRGRGSYNSPLHF
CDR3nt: TGTGCCAGCACCAACAGGGGGCGCGGGTCCTATAATTCACCCCTCCACTTT

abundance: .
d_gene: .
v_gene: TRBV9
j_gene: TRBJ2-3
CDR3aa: CASSVGDSSPDTQYF
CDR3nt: TGTGCCAGCAGCGTAGGGGACTCGTCACCAGATACGCAGTATTTT

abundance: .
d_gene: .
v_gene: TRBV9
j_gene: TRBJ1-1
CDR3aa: CASSVRRDPEGTEAFF
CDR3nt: TGTGCCAGCAGCGTACGCCGGGACCCGGAGGGCACTGAAGCTTTCTTT

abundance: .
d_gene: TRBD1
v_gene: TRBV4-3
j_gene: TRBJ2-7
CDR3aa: CASSQSDRGWSYEQYF
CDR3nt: TGCGCCAGCAGCCAATCGGACAGGGGTTGGTCGTACGAGCAGTACTTC

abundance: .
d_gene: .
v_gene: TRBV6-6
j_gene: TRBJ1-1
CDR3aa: CASRNGQRGENTEAFF
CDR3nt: TGTGCCAGCAGGAACGGGCAGCGGGGAGAGAACACTGAAGCTTTCTTT

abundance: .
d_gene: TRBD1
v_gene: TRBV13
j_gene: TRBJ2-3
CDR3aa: CASSLDGTGPLLTQYF
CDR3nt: TGTGCCAGCAGCTTAGACGGGACAGGGCCTTTACTTACGCAGTATTTT

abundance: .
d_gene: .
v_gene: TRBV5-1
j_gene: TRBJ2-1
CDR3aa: CASSLFRDWYNEQFF
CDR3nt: TGCGCCAGCAGCCTATTCCGGGACTGGTACAATGAGCAGTTCTTC

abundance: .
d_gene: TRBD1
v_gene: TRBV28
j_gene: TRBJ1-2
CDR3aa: CASSSGGGDSDGYTF
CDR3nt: TGTGCCAGCAGTTCAGGAGGGGGCGATTCTGATGGCTACACCTTC

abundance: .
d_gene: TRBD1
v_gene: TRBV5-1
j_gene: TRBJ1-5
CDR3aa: CASSSPQGVDQPQHF
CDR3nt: TGCGCCAGCAGCTCTCCGCAGGGGGTGGATCAGCCCCAGCATTTT

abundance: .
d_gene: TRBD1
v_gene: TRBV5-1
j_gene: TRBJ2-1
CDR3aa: CASRRDREGEQFF
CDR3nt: TGCGCCAGCAGAAGGGACAGGGAGGGTGAGCAGTTCTTC

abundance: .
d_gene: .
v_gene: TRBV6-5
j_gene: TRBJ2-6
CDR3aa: CASSYSQGSGANVLTF
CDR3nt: TGTGCCAGCAGTTACTCACAGGGCTCTGGGGCCAACGTCCTGACTTTC

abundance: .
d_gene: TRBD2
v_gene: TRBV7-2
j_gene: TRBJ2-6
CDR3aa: CASSLVAGGGSGANVLTF
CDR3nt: TGTGCCAGCAGCTTAGTGGCGGGAGGCGGCTCTGGGGCCAACGTCCTGACTTTC

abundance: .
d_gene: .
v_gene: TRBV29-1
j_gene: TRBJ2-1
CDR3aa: CSVVRGNYNEQFF
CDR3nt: TGCAGCGTTGTAAGGGGAAATTACAATGAGCAGTTCTTC

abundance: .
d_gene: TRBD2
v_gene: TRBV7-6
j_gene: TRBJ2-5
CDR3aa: CASSLKWTGGRETQYF
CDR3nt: TGTGCCAGCAGCTTAAAATGGACGGGGGGGAGAGAGACCCAGTACTTC

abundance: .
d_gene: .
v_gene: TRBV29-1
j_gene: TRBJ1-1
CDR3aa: CSVDRAETEAFF
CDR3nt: TGCAGCGTTGACAGGGCAGAAACGGAAGCTTTCTTT

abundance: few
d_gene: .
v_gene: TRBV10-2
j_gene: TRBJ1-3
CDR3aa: CASSDPGISGNTIYF
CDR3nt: TGCGCCAGCAGTGACCCGGGGATCTCTGGAAACACCATATATTTT

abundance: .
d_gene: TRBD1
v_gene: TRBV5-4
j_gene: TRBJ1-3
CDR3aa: CASSLEQGANTIYF
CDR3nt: TGTGCCAGCAGCTTGGAACAGGGGGCCAACACCATATATTTT

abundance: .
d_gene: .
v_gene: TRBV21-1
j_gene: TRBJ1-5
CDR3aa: CASSKSVSGRGNQPQHF
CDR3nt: TGTGCCAGCAGCAAAAGTGTATCCGGCAGGGGCAATCAGCCCCAGCATTTT

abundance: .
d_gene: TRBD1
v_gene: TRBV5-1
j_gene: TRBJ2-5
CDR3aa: CASSLLGTASGETQYF
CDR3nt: TGCGCCAGCAGCTTGCTAGGGACAGCTTCGGGAGAGACCCAGTACTTC

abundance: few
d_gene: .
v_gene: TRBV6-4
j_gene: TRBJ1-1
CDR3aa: CASSEGPNTEAFF
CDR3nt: TGTGCCAGCAGTGAGGGCCCGAACACTGAAGCTTTCTTT

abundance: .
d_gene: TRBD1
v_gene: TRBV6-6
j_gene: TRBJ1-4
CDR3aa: CASSYSGQPRGEKLFF
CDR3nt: TGTGCCAGCAGTTACTCGGGACAGCCTAGAGGTGAAAAACTGTTTTTT